Listed below are T cell receptor beta chains from one sample, sequenced in a study of a mutant IDH1 vaccine in newly diagnosed glioma. Their antigens are not known. Sequencing was performed with immunoSEQ multiplex PCR; in TCRdb, only in-frame clones are kept and a portion is missing. The sample has around 44,000 clones; approximately 79% are singletons. This specimen was PBMCs, taken from a glioma patient whose treatment included an IDH1 peptide vaccine. The receptors stem from a man between 40 and 49 years old with glioma. Each CDR3 is given with its conserved first and last residue. D genes are given only for firm matches. Not every row has a clone size; where given, it reads once, few, many or a size class.

abundance,v_gene,j_gene,d_gene,CDR3nt,CDR3aa
.,TRBV29-1,TRBJ2-3,.,TGCAGCGTTGAAGAGGGGCACGGCACAGATACGCAGTATTTT,CSVEEGHGTDTQYF
medium-sized,TRBV7-6,TRBJ2-1,TRBD2,TGTGCCAGCAGCTCTCGAGCGGGGGGGCGTACGAATGAGCAGTTCTTC,CASSSRAGGRTNEQFF
.,TRBV30,TRBJ1-2,.,TGTGCCTGGAGCGAGGGGGTCGACTATGGCTACACCTTC,CAWSEGVDYGYTF
.,TRBV2,TRBJ1-2,.,TGTGCCAATACCCGGGGGCCTAACTATGGCTACACCTTC,CANTRGPNYGYTF
.,TRBV5-4,TRBJ2-3,.,TGTGCCAGCAGCAGCCGGGAAGGGGATACGCAGTATTTT,CASSSREGDTQYF
.,TRBV30,TRBJ2-5,TRBD1,TGTGCCTGGAGTAGTGGGGACAGAGCAGGGTGGGAGACCCAGTACTTC,CAWSSGDRAGWETQYF
once,TRBV29-1,TRBJ2-4,.,TGCAGCGTTACTAGGGAGTGGGCCAAAAACATTCAGTACTTC,CSVTREWAKNIQYF
.,TRBV13,TRBJ1-1,.,TGTGCCAGCAGCTACGCGACGTTGAACACTGAAGCTTTCTTT,CASSYATLNTEAFF
.,TRBV6-5,TRBJ2-5,TRBD2,TGTGCCAGCAGTTACAGTAGCGGGAGCTCGGTTAAGACCCAGTACTTC,CASSYSSGSSVKTQYF
once,TRBV29-1,TRBJ1-5,.,TGCAGCGTCCAATGGGGGAATCAGCCCCAGCATTTT,CSVQWGNQPQHF
.,TRBV5-1,TRBJ2-2,TRBD2,TGCGCCAGCAGCCCGGGAGGTTCTGGTGGGGAGCTGTTTTTT,CASSPGGSGGELFF
.,TRBV7-9,TRBJ1-1,.,TGTGCCAGCAGCCCAGAGACTGAAGCTTTCTTT,CASSPETEAFF
few,TRBV7-2,TRBJ1-2,.,TGTGCCACCACGGGGAGAAAGGTTGGCTACACCTTC,CATTGRKVGYTF
.,TRBV19,TRBJ2-5,.,TGTGCCAGTAGTATTGGCACAATCCGTAATACCCAAGAGACCCAGTACTTC,CASSIGTIRNTQETQYF
.,TRBV18,TRBJ1-1,.,TGTGCCAGCTCTCGGGACCTAGGGGACACTGAAGCTTTCTTT,CASSRDLGDTEAFF
few,TRBV7-8,TRBJ1-1,.,TGTGCCAGCAGCACGGCTGGGAACACTGAAGCTTTCTTT,CASSTAGNTEAFF
few,TRBV5-1,TRBJ2-2,TRBD1,TGCGCCAGCAGTCGTCTGCTCCCGGGACAGGGGTCCGGGGAGCTGTTTTTT,CASSRLLPGQGSGELFF
.,TRBV19,TRBJ1-1,.,TGTGCCAGTAGTCTTCGCCTATCGCGGGTCGGGATGACTGAAGCTTTCTTT,CASSLRLSRVGMTEAFF
.,TRBV6-1,TRBJ2-1,.,TGTGCCACTATCGGGTGGCGGGGAAATGAGCAGTTCTTC,CATIGWRGNEQFF
.,TRBV2,TRBJ2-6,.,TGTGCCAGCAGTGGACAGGAGTCCTCTGGGGCCAACGTCCTGACTTTC,CASSGQESSGANVLTF
.,TRBV30,TRBJ2-7,TRBD1,TGTGCCTGGGGGGGACAGGGTGGTTCCTACGAGCAGTACTTC,CAWGGQGGSYEQYF
.,TRBV6-1,TRBJ2-3,.,TGTGCCAGCAGGAGGGGGGCGACGGGCACAGATACGCAGTATTTT,CASRRGATGTDTQYF
.,TRBV7-8,TRBJ2-3,.,TGTGCCAGCAGCTCAGTAGGGGAGGGGGCTAGGACAGATACGCAGTATTTT,CASSSVGEGARTDTQYF
.,TRBV7-9,TRBJ1-2,.,TGTGCCAGCAGCTTCCAAAACAGGGCGCCCTATGGCTACACCTTC,CASSFQNRAPYGYTF
.,TRBV4-1,TRBJ2-2,.,TGCGCCAGCAGCCAAGTTCAGGGCCTGGCCACCGGGGAGCTGTTTTTT,CASSQVQGLATGELFF
few,TRBV14,TRBJ1-2,.,TGTGCCAGCAGCCAAGAGACGCGCGGCTACACCTTC,CASSQETRGYTF
.,TRBV7-2,TRBJ2-7,TRBD1,TGTGCCAGCAGCTCCCGGGACAGCGGCGAGCAGTACTTC,CASSSRDSGEQYF
.,TRBV12-1,TRBJ1-1,.,TGTGCCAGCAGCTTTGAGGCCTCCCCAAACACTGAAGCTTTCTTT,CASSFEASPNTEAFF
.,TRBV19,TRBJ2-5,TRBD2,TGTGCCAGTAGTATATGGGGCAGGGAGGGAGAGACCCAGTACTTC,CASSIWGREGETQYF
.,TRBV5-6,TRBJ1-2,.,TGTGCCACCTACTCCCGGGGGATCTCTGGCTACACCTTC,CATYSRGISGYTF
few,TRBV7-7,TRBJ1-2,.,TGTGCCAGCAGCCCACTCTCGGCGTCCTATGGCTACACCTTC,CASSPLSASYGYTF
.,TRBV6-4,TRBJ2-5,TRBD1,TGTGCCAGCAGCAACGGACAGGGTGGGACCCAGTACTTC,CASSNGQGGTQYF
.,TRBV5-4,TRBJ2-7,.,TGTGCCAGCAGCTCCGTTGGGGGCGAGCAGCAGTACTTC,CASSSVGGEQQYF
.,TRBV7-8,TRBJ2-2,.,TGTGCCAGCAGCTCCAATTTGGCGAACACCGGGGAGCTGTTTTTT,CASSSNLANTGELFF
few,TRBV14,TRBJ2-7,.,TGTGCCAGCAGCCAAGACACGGGGAACACCTACGAGCAGTACTTC,CASSQDTGNTYEQYF
.,TRBV6-5,TRBJ1-4,.,TGTGCCAGCAGTTACCAGTTCTTGGGGGAAAAACTGTTTTTT,CASSYQFLGEKLFF
few,TRBV4-1,TRBJ1-1,.,TGCGCCAGCAGCCACATCTCCGAGGGCACTGAAGCTTTCTTT,CASSHISEGTEAFF
.,TRBV18,TRBJ2-5,.,TGTGCCAGCTCACGGGACGGAGAGACCCAGTACTTC,CASSRDGETQYF
.,TRBV4-1,TRBJ1-2,TRBD1,TGCGCCAGCAGCCCAAGACAGGGAGTCTATGGCTACACCTTC,CASSPRQGVYGYTF
.,TRBV30,TRBJ2-7,.,TGTGCCTGGGAGGGGAGCAGCGGCGAGCAGTACTTC,CAWEGSSGEQYF
.,TRBV7-9,TRBJ2-7,.,TGTGCCAGCAGCCAAGGGCGCGAGCCCTACGAGCAGTACTTC,CASSQGREPYEQYF
.,TRBV10-3,TRBJ1-4,TRBD1,TGTGCCATCAGTGAGGGGGGGACAGGAGAAAAACTGTTTTTT,CAISEGGTGEKLFF
.,TRBV15,TRBJ2-3,TRBD2,TGTGCCACCAGCAGAGCCCTAGCGGGGCGCACAGATACGCAGTATTTT,CATSRALAGRTDTQYF
once,TRBV6-1,TRBJ2-7,.,TGTGCCAGCAGTGCAGGGGGGCTGACCTACGAGCAGTACTTC,CASSAGGLTYEQYF
.,TRBV2,TRBJ1-4,.,TGTGCCAGCATGTGGAGCGAGGGCGGGGAAAAACTGTTTTTT,CASMWSEGGEKLFF
.,TRBV6-5,TRBJ1-2,TRBD1,TGTGCCAGCAGCCTGCCCCCGACAGGGGGGGGCTACACCTTC,CASSLPPTGGGYTF
.,TRBV9,TRBJ1-2,.,TGTGCCAGCAGCGGAGATGGTGGCTACACCTTC,CASSGDGGYTF
.,TRBV6-1,TRBJ1-3,.,TGTGCCAGTACAGGAAACACCATATATTTT,CASTGNTIYF
.,TRBV23-1,TRBJ1-1,.,TGCGCCAGCAGTCACCAATGCAGGGGTTCCTCGACTGAAGCTTTCTTT,CASSHQCRGSSTEAFF
few,TRBV27,TRBJ1-1,.,TGTGCCAGCAGTTTGGGGGCCGGCACTGAAGCTTTCTTT,CASSLGAGTEAFF
once,TRBV6-6,TRBJ1-3,.,TGTGCCAGCACCCATTCTGGCTCTGGAAACACCATATATTTT,CASTHSGSGNTIYF
.,TRBV7-9,TRBJ2-5,.,TGTGCCAGCAGCTACCAAGAGACCCAGTACTTC,CASSYQETQYF
once,TRBV19,TRBJ1-5,.,TGTGCCAGTAGTATAGTGGCTGGGGGGGGAGGACAGCCCCAGCATTTT,CASSIVAGGGGQPQHF
.,TRBV6-1,TRBJ1-6,TRBD1,TGTGCCAGCAGGTCTGAGGGGGCAGGTTCACCCCTCCACTTT,CASRSEGAGSPLHF
few,TRBV29-1,TRBJ2-7,TRBD1,TGCAGCGTGGAGACAAATGACAGGGCCGGAGAGCAGTACTTC,CSVETNDRAGEQYF
.,TRBV5-1,TRBJ2-5,.,TGCGCCAGCAGCTCTGCCGAACGGAGTCAAGAGACCCAGTACTTC,CASSSAERSQETQYF
.,TRBV30,TRBJ2-5,.,TGTGCCTGGAGTGTAGGGACTCAATTAGAGACCCAGTACTTC,CAWSVGTQLETQYF
once,TRBV6-6,TRBJ1-3,.,TGTGCCAGCACCGGAAACACCATATATTTT,CASTGNTIYF
.,TRBV5-1,TRBJ2-5,.,TGCGCCAGCAGCTTGGCGGGGGCGGAAGAGACCCAGTACTTC,CASSLAGAEETQYF
.,TRBV2,TRBJ1-4,.,TGTGCCAGCAGCGAAGGCGTAGTGGGTTTGGATGAAAAACTGTTTTTT,CASSEGVVGLDEKLFF